These T cell receptor beta chains were read from a single sample in a study of T-cell memory formation after mild COVID-19. TCRdb itself ran the 5' RACE reads through MiXCR, one entry per CDR3 protein. Altogether hundreds of thousands of distinct CDR3 sequences are present, about 23% being singletons, with the ten largest covering under 15%. Sequencing input: PBMCs or a T cell subset sorted from them (not recorded which). The receptors originated from an adult woman who had mild COVID-19 (a few samples of this study predate the infection). Cell type and time point are not known. Each CDR3 is given with its conserved first and last residue. D genes are given only for firm matches. Clone sizes are given selectively: once, few, many, or a class where the clone is expanded.

once,TRBJ1-1,TRBV11-2,-,TGTGCCAGCAGCTTAGCCGGAATCGCTGAAGCTTTCTTT,CASSLAGIAEAFF
-,TRBJ2-5,TRBV29-1,TRBD2,TGCAGCGTTGAAGGTAGCGGGAGACCAGAGACCCAGTACTTC,CSVEGSGRPETQYF
few,TRBJ2-3,TRBV6-6,TRBD2,TGTGCCAGCAGTTATTGGACTAGCGGTCTAACAGATACGCAGTATTTT,CASSYWTSGLTDTQYF
few,TRBJ2-1,TRBV25-1,-,TGTGCCAGCAGAAGGACCCACGGTGAGCAGTTCTTC,CASRRTHGEQFF
few,TRBJ2-3,TRBV6-2/TRBV6-3,TRBD2,TGTGCCAGCACAATGGGATGGCTAGCGGGCGGCGAGACGCAGTATTTT,CASTMGWLAGGETQYF
many,TRBJ2-1,TRBV24-1,-,TGTGCCACCAGTGGGTCTGCGGTGAGGGAGCAGTTCTTC,CATSGSAVREQFF
-,TRBJ2-2,TRBV9,-,TGTGCCAGCCGACCAGACTGGAACACCGGGGAGCTGTTTTTT,CASRPDWNTGELFF
few,TRBJ2-5,TRBV14,-,TGTGCCAGCAGCCCCTGGGGAGCGGAAGAAGAGACCCAGTACTTC,CASSPWGAEEETQYF
few,TRBJ1-1,TRBV12-3/TRBV12-4,-,TGTGCCAGCGGAAGTTTCGGGACTGAAGCTTTCTTT,CASGSFGTEAFF
few,TRBJ2-1,TRBV7-9,-,TGTGCCAGCAGCTTAGGGACTTTCTCCTACAATGAGCAGTTCTTC,CASSLGTFSYNEQFF
-,TRBJ2-1,TRBV6-2/TRBV6-3,-,TGTGCCAGCAGCGGGAGTAGCGATGAGCAGTTCTTC,CASSGSSDEQFF
-,TRBJ2-1,TRBV29-1,-,TGCAGCGTTGGAGGCCTAAGTCAATACAATGAGCAGTTCTTC,CSVGGLSQYNEQFF
-,TRBJ2-1,TRBV24-1,-,TGTGCCACCAGTGATTACGGACTTGAGCAGTTCTTC,CATSDYGLEQFF
-,TRBJ2-4,TRBV18,TRBD2,TGTGCCAGCTCACCGGCTAGCGGGGGGGCTCTAGCCAAAAACATTCAGTACTTC,CASSPASGGALAKNIQYF
few,TRBJ2-2,TRBV7-6,-,TGTGCCAGCAGCTTATCCGGGGGCTCGGCCGGGGAGCTGTTTTTT,CASSLSGGSAGELFF
-,TRBJ2-7,TRBV21-1,-,TGTGCCAGCAGCAAAGGAGAGACAGGGCCCTACGAGCAGTACTTC,CASSKGETGPYEQYF
many,TRBJ2-3,TRBV7-9,-,TGTGCCAGCAAATTTTTGGCAGATACGCAGTATTTT,CASKFLADTQYF
-,TRBJ2-1,TRBV27,TRBD2,TGTGCCAGCAGTTTAGGCGGGGGGGAGAATGAGCAGTTCTTC,CASSLGGGENEQFF
few,TRBJ2-7,TRBV20-1,TRBD1,TGCAGTGCAACCCGGGACAGGGTATTCCACGAGCAGTACTTC,CSATRDRVFHEQYF
few,TRBJ2-3,TRBV5-4,-,TGTGCCAGCAGCTTGTACCGGGACCCCCTTAATACGCAGTATTTT,CASSLYRDPLNTQYF
few,TRBJ2-7,TRBV7-6,TRBD1,TGTGCCAGCAGCTTAGTTTCGGCGGACAGGGCGAGGGCTGAGGACTCCTACGAGCAGTACTTC,CASSLVSADRARAEDSYEQYF
-,TRBJ2-7,TRBV5-1,TRBD1,TGCGCCAGCAGCAGGGGACAGGGGGTAGGCCAGGACGAGCAGTACTTC,CASSRGQGVGQDEQYF
few,TRBJ2-2,TRBV15,TRBD2,TGTGCCACCAGCTGGAGCGGGACGAACACCGGGGAGCTGTTTTTT,CATSWSGTNTGELFF
-,TRBJ2-5,TRBV7-2,-,TGTGCCAGCAGCTTAAGGCTAGCGTATCAAGAGACCCAGTACTTC,CASSLRLAYQETQYF
-,TRBJ2-7,TRBV6-5,-,TGTGCCAGCAGTTACCGGGACGGGGCCTACGAGCAGTACTTC,CASSYRDGAYEQYF
few,TRBJ2-7,TRBV5-6,-,TGTGCCAGCAGCTTTGTGGGGGCCCACGAGCAGTACTTC,CASSFVGAHEQYF
few,TRBJ1-4,TRBV5-1,-,TGCGCCAGCAGAGGGGCCAATGAAAAACTGTTTTTT,CASRGANEKLFF
few,TRBJ2-1,TRBV4-2,TRBD2,TGTGCCAGCAGCCAAGGGACTAGCGGGAGCAATGAGCAGTTCTTC,CASSQGTSGSNEQFF
few,TRBJ2-7,TRBV3-1,TRBD2,TGTGCCAGCAGCCAAACGACTAGCGGGAGGAGCTCCTACGAGCAGTACTTC,CASSQTTSGRSSYEQYF
few,TRBJ1-2,TRBV24-1,-,TGTGCCACCAGTGATTTTGGGGTAGAAGGCTACACCTTC,CATSDFGVEGYTF
-,TRBJ2-2,TRBV20-1,TRBD1,TGCAGTGCTCGCGACAGGGTAGTCGGGGAGCTGTTTTTT,CSARDRVVGELFF
few,TRBJ2-5,TRBV12-3/TRBV12-4,TRBD1,TGTGCCAGCAGTTTCTTCGAAACAGGGGAAGAAGAGACCCAGTACTTC,CASSFFETGEEETQYF
few,TRBJ2-5,TRBV5-1,TRBD2,TGCGCCAGCAGCCCCATGGGACGACTAGCGGGGGGCAAACAAGAGACCCAGTACTTC,CASSPMGRLAGGKQETQYF
few,TRBJ2-1,TRBV9,TRBD1,TGTGCCAGCAGCCTAACAGTCCGGGACAGGGGGCGAGGTAGCTCCTACAATGAGCAGTTCTTC,CASSLTVRDRGRGSSYNEQFF
-,TRBJ2-1,TRBV2,TRBD2,TGTGCCAGCGGCAGAGGACTAGCGGGAGAAATGTCCTACAATGAGCAGTTCTTC,CASGRGLAGEMSYNEQFF
few,TRBJ2-3,TRBV7-9,-,TGTGCCAGCAGCTTATCGGCAGGTCCAGATACGCAGTATTTT,CASSLSAGPDTQYF
few,TRBJ2-5,TRBV5-1,-,TGCGCCAGCAGACCGAGACAGGTGGAGACCCAGTACTTC,CASRPRQVETQYF
few,TRBJ2-3,TRBV2,-,TGTGCCAGCAGTGTAATGAGGCAGTCCACAGATACGCAGTATTTT,CASSVMRQSTDTQYF
-,TRBJ1-2,TRBV5-1,-,TGCGCCAGCAGCTCGGGATTTAGTGGCTACACCTTC,CASSSGFSGYTF
-,TRBJ2-7,TRBV6-2/TRBV6-3,-,TGTGCCAGCAGCTTTCGGAAGACCGGGACCCTAGCTCGGGAGCAGTACTTC,CASSFRKTGTLAREQYF
few,TRBJ2-3,TRBV5-1,-,TGCGCCAGCAGCTTGGCTTGGGGGCAAGGTGGTACGCAGTATTTT,CASSLAWGQGGTQYF
-,TRBJ1-5,TRBV7-9,TRBD1,TGTGCCAGCAGCTTTTACAGGGGGAATAGAGGGCAGCCCCAGCATTTT,CASSFYRGNRGQPQHF
few,TRBJ2-3,TRBV2,-,TGTGCCAGCAGTGCGAAACCAGATACGCAGTATTTT,CASSAKPDTQYF
few,TRBJ2-7,TRBV7-7,TRBD2,TGTGCTAGCAGCGTAGCGGGAGAAGGCTACGAGCAGTACTTC,CASSVAGEGYEQYF
-,TRBJ1-2,TRBV9,-,TGTGCCAGCAGCGGGGGACCGCTAATCTATGGCTACACCTTC,CASSGGPLIYGYTF
few,TRBJ2-3,TRBV24-1,-,TGTGCCACCAGTAGGTACGGTCCAGGAACAGATACGCAGTATTTT,CATSRYGPGTDTQYF
few,TRBJ1-1,TRBV19,TRBD1,TGTGCCAGTAGTACAATGACAGGGGGCGAGACTGAAGCTTTCTTT,CASSTMTGGETEAFF
many,TRBJ2-2,TRBV9,-,TGTGCCAGCAGCATACAGGGATTCAACACCGGGGAGCTGTTTTTT,CASSIQGFNTGELFF
few,TRBJ2-3,TRBV7-6,TRBD2,TGTGCCAGCAGCTTATCGGGACTAGCGGAAATGATGTATTTT,CASSLSGLAEMMYF
-,TRBJ2-1,TRBV7-9,TRBD2,TGTGCCAGCAGCCCTCACAGCGGGGGGGGTTACAATGAGCAGTTCTTC,CASSPHSGGGYNEQFF
-,TRBJ2-3,TRBV29-1,-,TGCAGCGTTGCAGAAAAGGCTAGCACAGATACGCAGTATTTT,CSVAEKASTDTQYF
-,TRBJ1-1,TRBV19,-,TGTGCCAGTAGACAGGCCCTACGAAATGAGGGGAACACTGAAGCTTTCTTT,CASRQALRNEGNTEAFF
-,TRBJ1-1,TRBV19,-,TGTGCCAGTAGTATGGAGGGCCCGAGAACTGAAGCTTTCTTT,CASSMEGPRTEAFF